Listed below are T cell receptor beta chains from one sample, sequenced in a study of naive and memory T cell subsets. TCRdb reprocessed the UMI-ligation and nested PCR reads with MiXCR, giving one entry per CDR3 protein. The sample includes over 100,000 distinct CDR3 sequences, about 15% of them seen just once. Material for sequencing was naive CD8+ T cells from blood. Receptors were obtained from a human donor in good health. Each CDR3 is given with its conserved first and last residue. Each record gives: V gene, clone size, D gene, J gene, CDR3 DNA, CDR3 protein. D genes are given only for firm matches. Clone size is shown for a subset of rows, as once, few, many or a class of expanded clone.

V: TRBV27
size: many
D: .
J: TRBJ1-5
DNA: TGTGCCAGCAGTTTAGGTATGGGGGGGAATAATCAGCCCCAGCATTTT
CDR3: CASSLGMGGNNQPQHF

V: TRBV24-1
size: once
D: .
J: TRBJ1-5
DNA: TGTGCCCACAAAGGCAAGGGAGAACGGCCCCAGCATTTT
CDR3: CAHKGKGERPQHF

V: TRBV7-9
size: .
D: TRBD1
J: TRBJ1-1
DNA: TGTGCCAGCAGCCACCACACAGGGGGCGCTGAAGCTTTCTTT
CDR3: CASSHHTGGAEAFF

V: TRBV15
size: few
D: .
J: TRBJ1-6
DNA: TGTGCCACCAGCCAGAGGCGGGGGAGCTCCTATAATTCACCCCTCCACTTT
CDR3: CATSQRRGSSYNSPLHF

V: TRBV4-3
size: many
D: .
J: TRBJ1-6
DNA: TGCGCCAGCAGCCAAGTATTCAGCGGGATGGCACCCCTCCACTTT
CDR3: CASSQVFSGMAPLHF

V: TRBV9
size: many
D: .
J: TRBJ2-3
DNA: TGTGCCAGCAGCGCGGATGGACGGCCTAGCACAGATACGCAGTATTTT
CDR3: CASSADGRPSTDTQYF

V: TRBV12-3/TRBV12-4
size: few
D: .
J: TRBJ1-2
DNA: TGTGCCAGCGGTCGTGGACGGAACTATGGCTACACCTTC
CDR3: CASGRGRNYGYTF

V: TRBV12-3/TRBV12-4
size: .
D: TRBD1
J: TRBJ1-6
DNA: TGTGCCAGCAGTTCTTTGGGACAGGGCAATTCACCCCTCCACTTT
CDR3: CASSSLGQGNSPLHF

V: TRBV20-1
size: few
D: TRBD1
J: TRBJ2-7
DNA: TGCAGTGCTGAACTCCGGGACAGCCTCTCCTACGAGCAGTACTTC
CDR3: CSAELRDSLSYEQYF

V: TRBV7-2
size: many
D: .
J: TRBJ1-1
DNA: TGTGCCAGCAGCTTAGCCATGAACACTGAAGCTTTCTTT
CDR3: CASSLAMNTEAFF

V: TRBV5-4
size: few
D: .
J: TRBJ2-4
DNA: TGTGCCAGCAGCTTGCCGACGGAAAACATTCAGTACTTC
CDR3: CASSLPTENIQYF

V: TRBV13
size: many
D: .
J: TRBJ2-7
DNA: TGTGCCAGCAGCTCCGGTGACTACGAGCAGTACTTC
CDR3: CASSSGDYEQYF

V: TRBV19
size: .
D: .
J: TRBJ1-5
DNA: TGTGCCAGTAGTATTCGCGTAGGCCATCAGTGGCGCAATCAGCCCCAGCATTTT
CDR3: CASSIRVGHQWRNQPQHF

V: TRBV27
size: .
D: .
J: TRBJ1-3
DNA: TGTGCCAGCAGTAGTCCTGGAAACACCATATATTTT
CDR3: CASSSPGNTIYF

V: TRBV27
size: few
D: .
J: TRBJ2-5
DNA: TGTGCCAGCAGTTGTGGCTGCGGGGAGCAAGAGACCCAGTACTTC
CDR3: CASSCGCGEQETQYF

V: TRBV15
size: few
D: .
J: TRBJ2-1
DNA: TGTGCCACCAGCAGAGATCGGTCGGGCAATGAGCAGTTCTTC
CDR3: CATSRDRSGNEQFF

V: TRBV7-9
size: .
D: .
J: TRBJ1-4
DNA: TGTGCCAGCAGCTTAGGGACCGCTCCCTCCAATGAAAAACTGTTTTTT
CDR3: CASSLGTAPSNEKLFF

V: TRBV9
size: .
D: TRBD1
J: TRBJ2-7
DNA: TGTGCCAGCAGCGTGGGACAGGGAATTTTTTCCTACGAGCAGTACTTC
CDR3: CASSVGQGIFSYEQYF

V: TRBV4-3
size: .
D: TRBD2
J: TRBJ2-1
DNA: TGCGCCAGCAGCCAGGCAATAGCGGGGCTACGCAATGAGCAGTTCTTC
CDR3: CASSQAIAGLRNEQFF

V: TRBV5-1
size: .
D: .
J: TRBJ2-3
DNA: TGCGCCAGTAATTGGCAGGGCCAAGATACGCAGTATTTT
CDR3: CASNWQGQDTQYF

V: TRBV7-9
size: few
D: .
J: TRBJ2-3
DNA: TGTGCCAGCAGCTTAGTAGAGGCTACAGATACGCAGTATTTT
CDR3: CASSLVEATDTQYF

V: TRBV6-6
size: .
D: .
J: TRBJ1-4
DNA: TGTGCCAGCAGCAATTTCGGGGGCGGAGAAAAACTGTTTTTT
CDR3: CASSNFGGGEKLFF

V: TRBV27
size: .
D: TRBD1
J: TRBJ1-1
DNA: TGTGCCAGCAGCCCGACAGGGATGATGGAAGCTTTCTTT
CDR3: CASSPTGMMEAFF

V: TRBV7-9
size: .
D: TRBD2
J: TRBJ2-5
DNA: TGTGCCAGCAGCGTAGCGGGAGGGCCCGGAAAGACCCAGTACTTC
CDR3: CASSVAGGPGKTQYF

V: TRBV27
size: few
D: TRBD2
J: TRBJ2-1
DNA: TGTGCCAGCAGTCCCCTAGCGGGGGAATACAATGAGCAGTTCTTC
CDR3: CASSPLAGEYNEQFF

V: TRBV25-1
size: .
D: .
J: TRBJ2-5
DNA: TGTGCCAGCGGGGTAGGGGGGACCCAGTACTTC
CDR3: CASGVGGTQYF

V: TRBV20-1
size: .
D: .
J: TRBJ2-7
DNA: TGCAGTGCTAGCCGGGCCCCAGGTACCGAGCAGTACTTC
CDR3: CSASRAPGTEQYF

V: TRBV18
size: many
D: .
J: TRBJ2-7
DNA: TGTGCCAGCTCACCACCGCTTAGCGTCTACGAGCAGTACTTC
CDR3: CASSPPLSVYEQYF

V: TRBV27
size: .
D: TRBD1
J: TRBJ1-5
DNA: TGTTCCAGCAGTTTATTGAGGGGGCCTAATCAGCCCCAGCATTTT
CDR3: CSSSLLRGPNQPQHF

V: TRBV7-9
size: .
D: .
J: TRBJ1-5
DNA: TGTGCCAGCAGCTTAGCCCCCAACAATCAGCCCCAGCATTTT
CDR3: CASSLAPNNQPQHF